The 25 T cell receptor beta chains below come from one sample, sequenced in a study of human T cells and chemical hapten exposure. Time point meaning: healthy volunteer bleed at 6 weeks. Researchers extracted total RNA from unfractionated whole blood. A single record per CDR3 protein comes from TCRdb applying MiXCR to the RACE reads. Of fewer than 85,000 distinct CDR3 sequences listed, about 8.6% were seen once; the top ten hold about 1.8%. The sequencing input was whole blood. These receptors were taken from a female donor in good health. Some clones in this sample may be carry-over from other donors' samples.

This rearrangement joins TRBV6-2 or TRBV6-3 to TRBJ1-1; D gene ambiguous. CDR3 length equals 19 residues. Between the trimmed V and J ends, which lost 2 bases and 0 bases, there was a span of 22 bases. CDR1 is MNHEY, CDR2 SVGEGT, per germline. The CDR3 sequence is CASSYPPKTPWIMNTEAFF. In DNA form, the CDR3 reads TGTGCCAGCAGTTACCCGCCAAAAACGCCCTGGATTATGAACACTGAAGCTTTCTTT.

This clonotype has more than one count but fewer than ten. The genes are TRBV29-1 and TRBJ2-1; 8 positions agree with TRBD2. Looked up from germline, CDR1 is SQVTM and CDR2 is ANQGSEA. This CDR3 comprises 13 residues. The J segment lost 8 bases and the V segment lost 3 bases, leaving 6 bases of the junction unmatched. In nucleotides, the CDR3 is TGCAGCGTTGATCGGGGGGGACCAGATGAGCAGTTCTTC. This codes for CSVDRGGPDEQFF.

The chain is built from TRBV19 and TRBJ1-2, with 8 nucleotides matching TRBD1. J gave up 5 bases and V 2 bases, and 7 bases lay outside the gene matches. The CDR3 has 15 amino acids. Germline CDR1 and CDR2: LNHDA and SQIVND (reference sequence). CDR3: CASSILPGGVYGYTF. The CDR3 DNA reads as TGTGCCAGTAGTATATTACCAGGGGGCGTGTATGGCTACACCTTC. Drawing the rest from reference TRBV19 and TRBJ1-2, the complete variable domain is DGGITQSPKYLFRKEGQNVTLSCEQNLNHDAMYWYRQDPGQGLRLIYYSQIVNDFQKGDIAEGYSVSREKKESFPLTVTSAQKNPTAFYLCASSILPGGVYGYTFGSGTRLTVV.

This clonotype has at least ten counts. The chain couples TRBV7-6 to TRBJ1-1, with D perhaps matching TRBD1 (6 bases). The germline V and J ends were trimmed by 6 bases and 5 bases, with 19 bases remaining between them. The germline V gene encodes CDR1 SGHVS and CDR2 FNYEAQ. The CDR3 loop spans 15 amino acids. CDR3 residues: CASRKILGGYTEAFF. In DNA, the CDR3 is TGTGCCAGCAGAAAAATTTTAGGGGGTTATACTGAAGCTTTCTTT. The whole variable domain, remainder taken from reference TRBV7-6 and TRBJ1-1, is GAGVSQSPRYKVTKRGQDVALRCDPISGHVSLYWYRQALGQGPEFLTYFNYEAQQDKSGLPNDRFSAERPEGSISTLTIQRTEQRDSAMYRCASRKILGGYTEAFFGQGTRLTVV.

This clonotype was counted a few times. This sequence joins TRBV4-1 and TRBJ2-7; D may be TRBD2 (6 bases). Per germline, CDR1 MGHRA and CDR2 YSYEKL. CDR3 length: 15 residues. Trimming stripped 4 bases from V and 2 bases from J, with 15 bases between. This chain's CDR3 is CASSPRVAVTYEQYF. The CDR3 DNA is TGCGCCAGCAGCCCCAGGGTAGCGGTAACCTACGAGCAGTACTTC.

The genes are TRBV5-1 and TRBJ2-3, with TRBD1 identical over 9 bases. With 0 bases clipped from V and 4 bases from J, the junction kept 12 bases outside the gene matches. This CDR3 has 18 residues. Germline-derived CDR1 and CDR2 are SGHRS and YFSETQ. CDR3 amino acids: CASSLGPRRTGAADTQYF. Written as DNA, the CDR3 is TGCGCCAGCAGCTTGGGGCCCCGCCGGACAGGGGCCGCAGATACGCAGTATTTT.

V and J are TRBV19 and TRBJ2-5, with 9 bases aligning to TRBD2. V shed 7 bases, J shed 1 base, and the junction held 16 bases outside the gene matches. The CDR3 consists of 18 residues. The V gene's germline CDR1 is LNHDA and CDR2 SQIVND (reference sequence). The CDR3 is CASTKRGAGLALQETQYF. The CDR3 DNA sequence: TGTGCCAGTACCAAACGTGGGGCCGGACTAGCGCTCCAAGAGACCCAGTACTTC.

This clonotype was seen only a few times. The CDR3 sequence is CASSQESGQGADTQYF. DNA of the CDR3: TGTGCCAGCAGCCAAGAGTCGGGACAGGGGGCAGATACGCAGTATTTT. The chain has TRBV4-2 and TRBJ2-3; 11 bases map to TRBD1. Germline CDR1 is LGHNA and CDR2 is YNFKEQ. Trimming took 0 bases from V and 4 from J; bases not matched to a gene: 3. This CDR3 has 16 amino acids.

This clonotype was observed at least ten times. The rearrangement links TRBV9 to TRBJ1-1; D is ambiguous. V shed 3 bases and J shed 6 bases, with 6 bases lying between them. The CDR3 runs to 11 residues. Per the germline V gene, CDR1 is SGDLS and CDR2 is YYNGEE. The CDR3 is CASSGLSEAFF. CDR3 bases: TGTGCCAGCAGCGGGTTGTCTGAAGCTTTCTTT.

This clonotype was observed at least ten times. The chain uses TRBV12-3 or TRBV12-4 and TRBJ2-3; 11 bases match TRBD2. This CDR3 has 17 amino acids. The J segment lost 3 bases and the V segment lost 4 bases, leaving 9 bases of the junction unmatched. In DNA, the CDR3 is TGTGCCAGCAGTTCCCGACTAGCGGGGCCGTCAACAGATACGCAGTATTTT. Amino acids: CASSSRLAGPSTDTQYF.

This clonotype occurred a few times. The rearrangement joins TRBV7-2 to TRBJ1-1; 9 bases are a match to TRBD1. The germline gives CDR1 SGHTA, CDR2 FQGNSA. Trimming at V came to 5 bases and at J to 0 bases, leaving 4 bases not matched to a gene. The CDR3 has 15 residues. CDR3 loop: CASSTGGPLNTEAFF. The CDR3 DNA reads TGTGCCAGCAGCACAGGGGGCCCTCTGAACACTGAAGCTTTCTTT.

Only a few counts were recorded for this clonotype. The genes are TRBV10-3 and TRBJ2-3; possible D gene TRBD2, 7 bases. The germline V gene encodes CDR1 ENHRY and CDR2 SYGVKD. This CDR3 is built from 14 residues. Trimming cost V 3 bases and J 2 bases, with 9 bases left between them. In nucleotides, the CDR3 is TGTGCCATCAGTGAACGGGGGGCCACAGATACGCAGTATTTT. Protein: CAISERGATDTQYF.

This clonotype was found a few times. V is TRBV9 and J is TRBJ1-2, with D perhaps matching TRBD1 (5 bases). V was cut by 7 bases and J by 1 base, with 5 bases left in between. The length of the CDR3 is 11 residues. CDR1 and CDR2 from the germline V gene are SGDLS and YYNGEE. The CDR3 protein is CASGGNYGYTF. DNA for the CDR3: TGTGCCAGCGGGGGTAACTATGGCTACACCTTC.

The genes are TRBV6-5 and TRBJ1-6, with TRBD1 as a possible D gene (6 bases). Germline values: CDR1 MNHEY, CDR2 SVGAGI. V was cut by 6 bases and J by 5 bases, with 11 bases left in between. The CDR3 is 14 amino acids. This CDR3 is CASRLQGHNSPLHF. In nucleotides, the CDR3 is TGTGCCAGCAGGCTCCAGGGGCATAATTCACCCCTCCACTTT.

Notes on this clonotype: A much larger clone lies a single base off, so this may be a read error. The chain recombines TRBV7-7 with TRBJ2-3; no clear D. Trimming left V 5 bases short and J 4 bases short, with 13 bases between. The CDR3 has 14 residues. The germline V gene encodes CDR1 SSHAT and CDR2 FNYEAQ (reference sequence). The CDR3 loop is CASSPSGPADTQYF. The CDR3 nucleotides are TGTGCCAGCAGCCCGAGTGGGCCCGCAGATACGCAGTATTTT.

The V and J genes are TRBV5-1 and TRBJ2-5; 7 bases align to TRBD1. The CDR3 consists of 17 residues. The V gene end was trimmed by 0 bases and the J gene end by 4 bases; junction bases not matched to a gene: 12. Per the germline V gene, CDR1 is SGHRS and CDR2 is YFSETQ. CDR3 in amino acids: CASSLGVTSQGPETQYF. Written as DNA, the CDR3 is TGCGCCAGCAGCTTGGGTGTGACATCACAGGGGCCAGAGACCCAGTACTTC.

The rearrangement links TRBV21-1 to TRBJ1-3; the table assigns TRBD1, which was not confirmed against the DNA. TRBV21-1 has pseudogene status. The CDR3 totals 18 residues. CDR3 region: CASSKDVRTGWSGNTIYF. The CDR3 coding sequence is TGTGCCAGCAGCAAAGACGTCAGGACAGGGTGGTCTGGAAACACCATATATTTT.

This clonotype was counted at least ten times. The gene calls are TRBV15 and TRBJ2-7; D possibly corresponds to TRBD1 (6 bases). Between the trimmed V and J ends, which lost 5 bases and 0 bases, there was a span of 14 bases. The CDR3 has 15 amino acids. The germline CDR1 and CDR2 sequences are LNHNV and YYDKDF (reference sequence). CDR3 nucleotides: TGTGCCACCAGCCTCGCCCGGGACACCTCCTACGAGCAGTACTTC. Protein product: CATSLARDTSYEQYF.

This clonotype came up a few times. The chain couples TRBV12-3 or TRBV12-4 to TRBJ1-1, with 7 bases that match TRBD1. The trim removed 2 bases at V and 11 bases at J, leaving 8 bases unmatched. The CDR3 is 13 amino acids. DNA of the CDR3: TGTGCCAGCAGTTTATTGCGGGACAGCCAGGCTTTCTTT. Translation: CASSLLRDSQAFF.

This clonotype has ten or more counts. The rearrangement joins TRBV6-2 or TRBV6-3 to TRBJ2-3; D is unclear. The CDR3 extends over 11 amino acids. Germline assignment: CDR1 MNHEY and CDR2 SVGEGT. V lost 6 bases to trimming and J lost 14 bases, with 15 bases between them. The CDR3 DNA reads TGTGCCAGCAGCCTCGGGTGGGCCCCGTATTTT. Residues: CASSLGWAPYF.

This clonotype showed up just a few times. The V gene is TRBV3-1, the J gene TRBJ1-1; 9 bases map to TRBD1. Germline CDR1 is LGHDT and CDR2 is YNNKEL (reference sequence). J was trimmed by 0 bases and V by 1 base; bases with no gene match: 6. CDR3 length: 17 amino acids. CDR3 residues: CASSQVWGQGMNTEAFF. DNA of the CDR3: TGTGCCAGCAGCCAAGTATGGGGACAGGGAATGAACACTGAAGCTTTCTTT.

The chain combines TRBV30 with TRBJ1-1; D might be TRBD1 (6 bases). The CDR3 sequence is 13 residues long. Trimming cost V 4 bases and J 1 base, with 10 bases left between them. Germline CDR1 GTSNPN, CDR2 SVGIG (reference sequence). The CDR3 reads CAWNNRANTEAFF. In nucleotides, the CDR3 is TGTGCCTGGAATAACAGGGCGAACACTGAAGCTTTCTTT. Based on the CDR3 plus reference TRBV30 and TRBJ1-1, the full variable domain is SQTIHQWPATLVQPVGSPLSLECTVEGTSNPNLYWYRQAAGRGLQLLFYSVGIGQISSEVPQNLSASRPQDRQFILSSKKLLLSDSGFYLCAWNNRANTEAFFGQGTRLTVV.

This clonotype was seen only a few times. The chain carries TRBV20-1 and TRBJ2-7; no reliable D call. This CDR3 comprises 11 residues. CDR1 and CDR2 from the germline V gene are DFQATT and SNEGSKA (reference sequence). Deletions cut 5 bases from V and 5 bases from J, with 10 bases between. As DNA, the CDR3 is TGCAGTGCTCGGACCGTCCACGAGCAGTACTTC. This gives the protein CSARTVHEQYF.

The chain uses TRBV7-9 and TRBJ2-7; D is unresolved. The CDR3 sequence is 16 residues long. The V and J ends lost 0 bases and 6 bases respectively, with 18 bases between them. Per germline, CDR1 SEHNR and CDR2 FQNEAQ (reference sequence). The CDR3 nucleotides read TGTGCCAGCAGCTTAGCGTTGGCAGGTTCAGCTCCCGAGCAGTACTTC. It codes for CASSLALAGSAPEQYF.

The table lists this clonotype with many counts. The chain combines TRBV11-1 with TRBJ1-1, with 7 bases lining up with TRBD1. CDR3 length: 15 amino acids. V was clipped by 6 bases and J by 8 bases; unmatched bases: 15. CDR1 and CDR2 (germline): SGHAT, FQDESV (reference sequence). CDR3 sequence: CASRETGTVISEAFF. CDR3 DNA: TGTGCCAGCAGGGAGACCGGGACAGTCATTTCAGAAGCTTTCTTT.